These T cell receptor beta chains were read from a single sample in a study of CD8 T cells in Susac syndrome. TCRdb passed the immunoSEQ multiplex PCR reads through MiXCR, listing each CDR3 protein once. The sample consists of approximately 170,000 distinct CDR3 sequences, about 91% of them appearing once. The sequencing input was CD4+ T cells from PBMCs. The receptors originated from a human donor in good health. The CDR3 runs from the conserved cysteine through the conserved F or W. Fields, in order: J gene, D gene, V gene, clone size, CDR3 DNA, CDR3 protein. A D gene is named only where the DNA matches it firmly. Clone sizes are given selectively: once, few, many, or a class where the clone is expanded.

J: TRBJ2-5
D: NA
V: TRBV2
size: NA
DNA: TGTGCCAGCAGTGGGGGAATTTACCAAGAGACCCAGTACTTC
CDR3: CASSGGIYQETQYF

J: TRBJ2-5
D: TRBD2
V: TRBV18
size: NA
DNA: TGTGCCAGCCACCGGGGGGGAGAGGAGACCCAGTACTTC
CDR3: CASHRGGEETQYF

J: TRBJ2-5
D: NA
V: TRBV5-1
size: NA
DNA: TGCGCCAGCAGCTTTGGACCAGGAGTCGGAGAGACCCAGTACTTC
CDR3: CASSFGPGVGETQYF

J: TRBJ2-4
D: TRBD1
V: TRBV6-5
size: NA
DNA: TGTGCCAGCAGTGAGGGACAGGGGGATGACATTCAGTACTTC
CDR3: CASSEGQGDDIQYF

J: TRBJ2-5
D: NA
V: TRBV6-2/TRBV6-3
size: NA
DNA: TGTGCCAGCAGTTACGTTGGCGGTAAGAAAGAGACCCAGTACTTC
CDR3: CASSYVGGKKETQYF

J: TRBJ2-5
D: NA
V: TRBV6-1
size: NA
DNA: TGTGCCAGCAGTGAGGGACCCAAAGAGACCCAGTACTTC
CDR3: CASSEGPKETQYF

J: TRBJ1-5
D: NA
V: TRBV6-1
size: NA
DNA: TGTGCCAGCACCGGAGGAAACATAGGGCTGCCCCAGCATTTT
CDR3: CASTGGNIGLPQHF

J: TRBJ2-5
D: NA
V: TRBV5-6
size: NA
DNA: TGTGCCAGCAGCTTACTAGCCGCCCAGTACTTC
CDR3: CASSLLAAQYF

J: TRBJ2-1
D: NA
V: TRBV5-1
size: NA
DNA: TGCGCCAGCAGCTGGAGGGGGGGCCGAGGGGATGAGCAGTTCTTC
CDR3: CASSWRGGRGDEQFF

J: TRBJ2-3
D: TRBD2
V: TRBV13
size: NA
DNA: TGTGCCAGCAGCTTTCGAGCCGGGACTAGCGGGAGCGATACGCAGTATTTT
CDR3: CASSFRAGTSGSDTQYF

J: TRBJ1-3
D: NA
V: TRBV20-1
size: NA
DNA: TGCAGTGCTAGAAGAAATACGGACGCTGGAAACACCATATATTTT
CDR3: CSARRNTDAGNTIYF

J: TRBJ2-7
D: NA
V: TRBV12-3/TRBV12-4
size: NA
DNA: TGTGCCAGCAGTTTTGTAGGGATCGAGCAGTACTTC
CDR3: CASSFVGIEQYF

J: TRBJ1-3
D: NA
V: TRBV4-1
size: once
DNA: TGCGCCAGCAGCCGCGGGTTACTCTCTGGAAACACCATATATTTT
CDR3: CASSRGLLSGNTIYF

J: TRBJ1-3
D: NA
V: TRBV30
size: NA
DNA: TGTGCCTACCGTGTGACAGCTGGAAACACCATATATTTT
CDR3: CAYRVTAGNTIYF

J: TRBJ1-6
D: NA
V: TRBV6-6
size: once
DNA: TGTGCCAGCAGACCCAGACAGAGTTCCTATAATTCACCCCTCCACTTT
CDR3: CASRPRQSSYNSPLHF

J: TRBJ2-7
D: NA
V: TRBV7-2
size: NA
DNA: TGTGCCAGCAGCCCGTCGATGGACCTGCTCGAGCAGTACTTC
CDR3: CASSPSMDLLEQYF

J: TRBJ2-7
D: TRBD2
V: TRBV4-2
size: NA
DNA: TGTGCCAGCAGCAAAGCGGGAGGGGACGAGCAGTACTTC
CDR3: CASSKAGGDEQYF

J: TRBJ2-7
D: NA
V: TRBV6-2/TRBV6-3
size: NA
DNA: TGTGCCAGCAGTTACCCCGTAGTGATCCCCTACGAGCAGTACTTC
CDR3: CASSYPVVIPYEQYF

J: TRBJ2-3
D: TRBD2
V: TRBV2
size: NA
DNA: TGTGCCAGCAGTGAACCCAGGACTAGCTTGGTAGATACGCAGTATTTT
CDR3: CASSEPRTSLVDTQYF

J: TRBJ2-7
D: NA
V: TRBV4-3
size: few
DNA: TGCGCCAGCAGCCAAGAATGGGGGGACTACGAGCAGTACTTC
CDR3: CASSQEWGDYEQYF

J: TRBJ2-5
D: TRBD2
V: TRBV7-9
size: NA
DNA: TGTGCCAGCAGCCGACTAGCCATTCAAGGGACCCAGTACTTC
CDR3: CASSRLAIQGTQYF